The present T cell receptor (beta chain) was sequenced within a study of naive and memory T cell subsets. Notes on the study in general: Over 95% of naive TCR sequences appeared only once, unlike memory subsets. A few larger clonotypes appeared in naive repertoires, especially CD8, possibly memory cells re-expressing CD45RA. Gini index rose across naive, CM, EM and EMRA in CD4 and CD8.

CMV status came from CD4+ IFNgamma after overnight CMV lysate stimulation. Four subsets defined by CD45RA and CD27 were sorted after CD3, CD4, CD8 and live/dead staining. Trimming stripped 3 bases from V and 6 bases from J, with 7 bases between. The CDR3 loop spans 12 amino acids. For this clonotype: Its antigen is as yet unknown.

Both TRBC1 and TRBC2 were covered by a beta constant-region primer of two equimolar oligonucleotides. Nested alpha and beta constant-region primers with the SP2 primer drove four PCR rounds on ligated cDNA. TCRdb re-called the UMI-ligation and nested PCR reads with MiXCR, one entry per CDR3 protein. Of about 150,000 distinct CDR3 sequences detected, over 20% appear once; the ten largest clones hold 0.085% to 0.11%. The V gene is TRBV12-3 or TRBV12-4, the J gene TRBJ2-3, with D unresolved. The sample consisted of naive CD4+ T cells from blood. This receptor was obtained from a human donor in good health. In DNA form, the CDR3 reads TGTGCCAGCAGTTTTGTTCTGGATACGCAGTATTTT. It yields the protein CASSFVLDTQYF.